This TCR beta chain was recovered during a study of monozygotic twins with cystic fibrosis (dated by TCRdb to about 2021). Turning to the overall study: Barcoded libraries were prepared with about 15 PCR cycles from approximately 2.8 micrograms of fragmented DNA. On the day blood was drawn, the twins' weight-for-height and FEVPerc (FEV1 disease centile) were ranked against those of the 1,060 cohort participants. TCR beta repertoires were compared within and between 16 monozygotic twin pairs with cystic fibrosis so that genetic influence on V and J gene usage could be assessed. Data for three of the twin pairs had been reported earlier in a different context. The cohort included ten female and six male twin pairs, mostly children and adolescents, aged roughly 2.0 to 36.4 years with a median of about 8.2 years. General conclusions and limits of the study: V gene usage was most similar to the co-twin in 13 of 16 pairs, and J usage was most similar to the co-twin in 8 of 16 pairs, which suggests genetic constraints. The cohort was small, and no association was found between shared CDR3 numbers and age, concordance or disease severity. Monozygotic CF twin pairs shared significantly more nucleotide-identical clonotypes within each pair than unrelated CF individuals shared with one another (P = 0.000026, Mann-Whitney). Simpson clonality was found to be generally low (median approximately 0.009), suggesting a naive-dominated repertoire, although higher clonality was observed in the most severely affected patients.

From a lookup of the germline V gene, CDR1 and CDR2 are LGHNA and YSLEER. CDR3 length: 16 amino acids, cysteine to phenylalanine. CDR3 DNA is the only sequence kept; it has 48 bases, read in frame from the first base. The germline V end is reduced by 0 bases and the J end by 5 bases; junction bases left unmatched: 9. The twin pairs came from the European Cystic Fibrosis Twin and Sibling Study Cohort, which recruited patients from 150 or so CF clinics across 14 European countries. Zygosity and CFTR genotype were verified in-house, and zygosity was tested by multiplex PCR of nine short tandem repeat loci. Peripheral blood was sampled from each twin, with clinical parameters recorded on the day of blood sampling. Phenol/chloroform extraction was used to isolate genomic DNA from peripheral blood cells, and the DNA was then kept in TE buffer at 4 degrees C. As to this clone: Its antigen remains unidentified. No much larger clone is present one base from it, and per-base qualities are unavailable.

Following the manufacturer's instructions, the researchers used the immunoSEQ immune profiling system to amplify TCR beta CDR3 regions via multiplex PCR. An Illumina NextSeq system was used for sequencing. The authors processed their data as follows. The immunoSEQ Analyzer platform handled processing of the sequence data, and clonality was calculated by taking the square root of Simpson's index of productive rearrangements. Jensen-Shannon distance served as the measure of similarity in V and J usage, while OLGA was used to compute CDR3 generation probabilities. Shared CDR3 sequences were searched against the immuneACCESS database (August 2020) and VDJdb (December 2020). The immuneACCESS repertoire file appears here via TCRdb, limited to in-frame rearrangements. These files lack a portion of the clones; in checked studies, under half of the deficit traces to unresolved V genes, and the cause of the others is not known. V, J and clone size are those of that table, while D and trimming were read from the DNA. The sample table holds 30,000 to 40,000 clones, of which just over 65% were seen once. The ten most abundant clones make up approximately 0.8% of the sample.

Sequencing was performed on blood. The sequence was obtained from a girl under 18 with cystic fibrosis. The chain couples TRBV4-3 to TRBJ2-7; 8 nucleotides in the junction match TRBD2. The DNA sequence follows: TGCGCCAGCAGCCAAGACGCTAGCGGGCCCTTTAACGAGCAGTACTTC. The translation is CASSQDASGPFNEQYF.